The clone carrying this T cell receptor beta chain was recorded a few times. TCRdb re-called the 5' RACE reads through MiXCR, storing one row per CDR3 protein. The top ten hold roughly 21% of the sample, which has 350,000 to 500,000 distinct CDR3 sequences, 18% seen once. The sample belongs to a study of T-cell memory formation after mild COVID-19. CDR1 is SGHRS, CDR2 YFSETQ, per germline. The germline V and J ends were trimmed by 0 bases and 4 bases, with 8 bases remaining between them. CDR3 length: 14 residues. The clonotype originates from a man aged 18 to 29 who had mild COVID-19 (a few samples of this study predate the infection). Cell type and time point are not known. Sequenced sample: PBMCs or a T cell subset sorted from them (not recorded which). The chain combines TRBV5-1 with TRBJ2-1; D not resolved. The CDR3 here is CASSLGQDYNEQFF. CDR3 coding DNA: TGCGCCAGCAGCTTGGGGCAGGATTACAATGAGCAGTTCTTC.